One sample yielded the 5 T cell receptor beta chains listed below, sequenced in a study of blood T cell repertoires in COVID-19 (dated by TCRdb to 2018 to 2021). The library was made by the immunoSEQ multiplex PCR assay. In its TCRdb copy, this immuneACCESS table keeps in-frame sequences only and misses some clones. Where compared with another copy, unresolved V genes explain less than half of these, and the others have no known cause. The sample records around 75,000 clones, about 89% of which are singletons. Less than 0.65% of the sample is in the top ten clones. Sequencing was carried out using peripheral blood. These receptors originate from a man in his sixties with acute or convalescent COVID-19.

This chain links TRBV24-1 with TRBJ2-5; D is undetermined. The CDR3 is 14 residues long. V was trimmed by 4 bases and J by 5 bases, leaving 13 bases between them. The germline V gene encodes CDR1 KGHDR and CDR2 SFDVKD. The CDR3 sequence: CATSDPKLAETQYF. In DNA, the CDR3 is TGTGCCACCAGTGACCCGAAGTTGGCCGAGACCCAGTACTTC.

The gene calls are TRBV5-1 and TRBJ1-5, with D hard to call. V shed 0 bases and J shed 0 bases, with 7 bases lying between them. Germline CDR1 reads SGHRS; CDR2 reads YFSETQ. This CDR3 is built from 15 residues. Here the CDR3 reads CASSLDSFSNQPQHF. Written as DNA, the CDR3 is TGCGCCAGCAGCTTGGACTCCTTTAGCAATCAGCCCCAGCATTTT.

This rearrangement joins TRBV10-3 to TRBJ2-2; 9 bases align to TRBD1. V lost 6 bases, J lost 6 bases, and 2 bases stayed unmatched. Looked up from germline, CDR1 is ENHRY and CDR2 is SYGVKD. CDR3 length: 13 amino acids. The chain's CDR3 is CAIRGQGSGELFF. CDR3 in DNA: TGTGCCATCAGAGGACAGGGGTCCGGGGAGCTGTTTTTT.

V usage is TRBV9 and J usage is TRBJ2-2, with TRBD2 matching over 10 bases. The CDR3 sequence is 18 residues long. Per germline, CDR1 SGDLS and CDR2 YYNGEE. The trim removed 0 bases at V and 4 bases at J, leaving 9 bases unmatched. CDR3 amino acids: CASSVGLAGLGGTGELFF. CDR3 sequence (DNA): TGTGCCAGCAGCGTAGGACTAGCGGGTCTAGGCGGCACCGGGGAGCTGTTTTTT.

V is TRBV19 and J is TRBJ1-6, with 10 nucleotides matching TRBD1. The germline V gene has CDR1 LNHDA and CDR2 SQIVND (reference sequence). The CDR3 covers 16 residues. V shed 6 bases, J shed 0 bases, and the junction held 2 bases outside the gene matches. The CDR3 sequence is CASRGTGDSYNSPLHF. In DNA form, the CDR3 reads TGTGCCAGTAGAGGGACAGGGGACTCCTATAATTCACCCCTCCACTTT.